This T cell receptor beta chain derives from a study of identical twins. TCRdb analysed the 5' RACE reads with MiXCR anew, one entry per CDR3 protein. The sample includes 550,000 to 800,000 distinct CDR3 sequences, 7.1% of them seen just once. This CDR3 is 15 amino acids long. From germline, CDR1 is SGHDN and CDR2 FVKESK. Trimming at V came to 4 bases and at J to 3 bases, leaving 6 bases not matched to a gene. The sample also formed part of further work on yellow fever vaccine responses in identical twins.

The chain has TRBV14 and TRBJ2-1; 7 bases are shared with TRBD1. The clonotype originates from a young woman in good health. Sequencing used PBMCs. The CDR3 DNA reads TGTGCCAGCAGCCCGGACAGGAGAAACTACAATGAGCAGTTCTTC. The encoded protein is CASSPDRRNYNEQFF.